These 10 T cell receptor beta chains originate from one sample sequenced in a study of CD8+CD57+ T cells in acquired aplastic anemia. The template used for profiling TCR beta VDJ and CDR3 was genomic DNA. One entry per CDR3 protein, called by TCRdb with MiXCR from the reads. Among approximately 220,000 distinct CDR3 sequences, under 50% were seen once, and the ten largest hold just under 20%. Whoever was chosen for sequencing had shown CD8+CD57+ cell expansion by flow cytometry. What was sequenced was sorted CD4+, CD8+, or CD8+CD57+ T cells (not recorded which) from PBMCs. These receptor sequences come from a human donor with aplastic anemia.

The chain carries TRBV20-1 and TRBJ2-7; 7 bases match TRBD2. Germline V gives CDR1 DFQATT, CDR2 SNEGSKA (reference sequence). CDR3 size: 16 residues. The CDR3 sequence: CRDPQTRTSEVYEQYF. The CDR3 DNA sequence: TGCAGGGACCCACAGACACGGACTAGTGAAGTTTACGAGCAGTACTTC.

This clonotype was counted many times. At one end, the junction sequence differs from germline, possibly due to a read error. The chain couples TRBV6-1 to TRBJ2-5; TRBD2 agrees at 11 bases. The CDR3 has 15 amino acids. In germline, CDR1 is MNHNS, CDR2 SASEGT. Here the CDR3 reads CASSELAGGQETQYF. CDR3 coding DNA: TGTGCCAGTAGTGAGCTAGCGGGGGGCCAAGAGACCCAGTACTTC.

The chain carries TRBV6-6 and TRBJ2-5; D might be TRBD2 (5 bases). Germline-derived CDR1 and CDR2 are MNHNY and SVGAGI (reference sequence). The CDR3 length is 14 residues. V lost 5 bases, J lost 8 bases, and 18 bases lay in between. CDR3 bases: TGTGCCAGCAGTGAAGGACGGGGTAGTGGAACCCAGTACTTC. This sequence encodes CASSEGRGSGTQYF.

Note on this clonotype: Because it lacks the conserved phenylalanine or tryptophan at the end, this CDR3 is likely a read error. The rearrangement uses TRBV10-3 and TRBJ2-3; no reliable D call. Trimming took off 11 bases at V and 6 bases at J, with 18 bases between the two ends. Germline V gene sequence: CDR1 ENHRY, CDR2 SYGVKD. The CDR3 is 13 amino acids. This chain's CDR3 is CARSRTELDTQYL. The CDR3 DNA reads as TGTGCCCGCAGTCGAACAGAGTTGGATACGCAGTATCTT.

This chain uses TRBV4-2 with TRBJ1-6; no firm D call. The CDR3 is 16 amino acids. V lost 1 base and J 8 bases, leaving 15 bases between the germline ends. From germline, CDR1 is LGHNA and CDR2 YNFKEQ. The CDR3 loop is CASSQGDTQVYSPLHF. The CDR3 DNA sequence: TGTGCCAGCAGCCAAGGTGACACCCAAGTATATTCACCCCTCCACTTT.

Many counts were recorded for this clonotype. The V and J genes are TRBV5-1 and TRBJ2-7; 12 bases are a match to TRBD2. The CDR3 consists of 14 residues. Germline loops: CDR1 SGHRS, CDR2 YFSETQ. With 4 bases clipped from V and 3 bases from J, the junction kept 2 bases outside the gene matches. CDR3 bases: TGCGCCAGCAGCACTAGCGGGGGGTACTACGAGCAGTACTTC. Translating gives CASSTSGGYYEQYF.

This chain links TRBV7-9 with TRBJ2-1; a possible D gene is TRBD1 (5 bases). V was pared by 5 bases and J by 4 bases, with 15 bases between. The CDR3 has 15 residues. CDR1 and CDR2 from the germline V gene are SEHNR and FQNEAQ (reference sequence). CDR3 amino acids: CASSQQGAEYNEQFF. The CDR3 bases are TGTGCCAGCAGCCAACAAGGGGCCGAGTACAATGAGCAGTTCTTC.

This clonotype occurred many times. The gene calls are TRBV4-1 and TRBJ1-5; maybe TRBD1 (5 bases). Deletions cut 0 bases from V and 5 bases from J, with 14 bases between. The CDR3 length is 16 residues. The germline gives CDR1 MGHRA, CDR2 YSYEKL. CDR3 amino acids: CASSQEVGREDQPQHF. The DNA for the CDR3 is TGCGCCAGCAGCCAAGAAGTTGGCAGGGAGGATCAGCCCCAGCATTTT.

In DNA form, the CDR3 reads TGTGCCAGCAGCCGAGGAGGAAGGTTACAAGAGACCCAGTACTTC. Amino acid sequence: CASSRGGRLQETQYF. V is TRBV7-3 and J is TRBJ2-5, with D possibly matching TRBD2 (5 bases). V was shortened by 5 bases and J by 2 bases, with 15 bases between the two germline ends. The CDR3 is made up of 15 amino acids. The germline CDR1 and CDR2 sequences are SGHTA and FQGTGA.

This clonotype was found many times. This chain uses TRBV5-1 with TRBJ2-2; no reliable D call. The CDR3 is 13 amino acids. V was cut by 4 bases and J by 8 bases, with 12 bases left in between. Germline-derived CDR1 and CDR2 are SGHRS and YFSETQ. The CDR3 reads CASSPDFGGELFF. The CDR3 DNA follows: TGCGCCAGCAGCCCCGACTTTGGAGGGGAGCTGTTTTTT. Together with reference TRBV5-1 and TRBJ2-2, the CDR3 gives the full variable domain: KAGVTQTPRYLIKTRGQQVTLSCSPISGHRSVSWYQQTPGQGLQFLFEYFSETQRNKGNFPGRFSGRQFSNSRSEMNVSTLELGDSALYLCASSPDFGGELFFGEGSRLTVL.